This TCR beta chain was recovered during a study of T cell repertoires in cytomegalovirus infection. In the case of this clonotype: Antigen: not known.

The study, taken as a whole, reports: There were HLA-C-restricted CMV-specific TCR beta clonotypes dominating the ex vivo response.

This CDR3 region has 14 residues. The V end lost 3 bases, the J end lost 0 bases, and 9 bases lay between the germline ends. CDR1 and CDR2 (germline): KGHSH, LQKENI. TCRdb independently ran MiXCR on the reads; one entry per CDR3 protein. This sample has more than 400,000 distinct CDR3 sequences; around 27% occur once, and the top ten carry about 13%. Sequencing input: PBMCs. V gene TRBV18 combines with J gene TRBJ2-7, with D tentatively TRBD1 (5 bases). The TCR was taken from a human donor in good health (CMV status not recorded). Some clones in this sample may be carry-over from other donors' samples. This chain's CDR3 is CASSPPGISYEQYV. The CDR3 coding sequence is TGTGCCAGCTCACCTCCAGGGATCTCCTACGAGCAGTACGTC.